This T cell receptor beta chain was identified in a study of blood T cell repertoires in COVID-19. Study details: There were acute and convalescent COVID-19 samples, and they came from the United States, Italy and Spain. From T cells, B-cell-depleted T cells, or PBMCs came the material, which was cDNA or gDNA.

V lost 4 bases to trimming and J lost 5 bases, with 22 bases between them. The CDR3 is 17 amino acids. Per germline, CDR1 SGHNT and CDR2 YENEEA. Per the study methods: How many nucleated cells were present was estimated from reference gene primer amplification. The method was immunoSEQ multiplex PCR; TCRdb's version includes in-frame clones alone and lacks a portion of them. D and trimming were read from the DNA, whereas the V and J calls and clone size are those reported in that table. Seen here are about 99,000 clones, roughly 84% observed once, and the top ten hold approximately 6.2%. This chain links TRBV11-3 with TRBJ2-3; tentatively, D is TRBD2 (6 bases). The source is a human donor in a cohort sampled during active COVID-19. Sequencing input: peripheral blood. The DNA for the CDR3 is TGTGCCAGCAGCTCGCGACGGGGGTGGAGCGCCAGAGATACGCAGTATTTT. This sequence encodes CASSSRRGWSARDTQYF.